Detailed here is one T cell receptor beta chain. Its target is not known. After autologous stem cell transplantation all patients relapsed, and prior brentuximab vedotin exposure differed between cohorts. Best response was recorded as complete response, partial response or progressive disease. Profiled with immunoSEQ multiplex PCR; TCRdb holds only in-frame clones, not every one. The data show fewer than 30,000 clones, roughly 80% seen once. This CDR3 has 14 residues. Germline assignment: CDR1 SGHDT and CDR2 YYEEEE. The V segment lost 2 bases and the J segment 5 bases; nucleotides outside the gene matches: 6. The data are from a study of PD-1 blockade in classical Hodgkin lymphoma. Study-wide results and caveats: For complete responders, baseline diversity was comparable to that of newly diagnosed patients.

This sequence joins TRBV5-6 and TRBJ2-7; 8 bases are a match to TRBD1. The TCR comes from a human donor with classical Hodgkin lymphoma. The input for sequencing was peripheral blood mononuclear cells (PBMCs), taken before the second cycle of nivolumab. DNA for the CDR3: TGTGCCAGCAGCTTTTTGACAGGGGCGGACGAGCAGTACTTC. Translated: CASSFLTGADEQYF.